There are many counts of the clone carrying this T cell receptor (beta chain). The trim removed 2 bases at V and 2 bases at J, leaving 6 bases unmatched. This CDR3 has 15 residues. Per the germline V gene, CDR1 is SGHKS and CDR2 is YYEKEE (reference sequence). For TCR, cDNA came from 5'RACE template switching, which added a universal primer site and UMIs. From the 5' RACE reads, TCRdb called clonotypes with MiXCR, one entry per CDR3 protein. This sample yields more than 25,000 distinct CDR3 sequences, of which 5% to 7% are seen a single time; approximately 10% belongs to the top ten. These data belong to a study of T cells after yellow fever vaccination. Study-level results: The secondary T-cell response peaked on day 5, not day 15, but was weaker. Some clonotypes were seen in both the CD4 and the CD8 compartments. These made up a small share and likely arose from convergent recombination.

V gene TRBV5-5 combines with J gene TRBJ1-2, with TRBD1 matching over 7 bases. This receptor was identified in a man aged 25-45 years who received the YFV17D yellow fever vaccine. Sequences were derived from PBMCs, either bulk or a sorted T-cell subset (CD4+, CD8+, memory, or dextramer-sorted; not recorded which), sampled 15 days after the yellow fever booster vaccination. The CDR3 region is CASSFGTDGNYGYTF. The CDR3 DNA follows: TGTGCCAGCAGCTTCGGGACAGACGGCAACTATGGCTACACCTTC.